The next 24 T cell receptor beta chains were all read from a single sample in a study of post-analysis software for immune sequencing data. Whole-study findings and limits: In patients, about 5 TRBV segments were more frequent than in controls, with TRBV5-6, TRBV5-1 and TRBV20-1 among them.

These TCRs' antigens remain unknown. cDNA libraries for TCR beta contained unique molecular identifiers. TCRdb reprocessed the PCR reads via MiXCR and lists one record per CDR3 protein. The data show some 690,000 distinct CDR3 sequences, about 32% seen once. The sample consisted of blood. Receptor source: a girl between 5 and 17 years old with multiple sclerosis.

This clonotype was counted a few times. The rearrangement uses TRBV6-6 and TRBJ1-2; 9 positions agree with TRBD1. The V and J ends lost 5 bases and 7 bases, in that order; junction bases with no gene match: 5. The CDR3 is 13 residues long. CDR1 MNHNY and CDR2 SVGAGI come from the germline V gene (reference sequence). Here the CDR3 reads CASSPSDRGGYTF. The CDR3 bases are TGTGCCAGCAGTCCCTCGGACAGGGGTGGCTACACCTTC.

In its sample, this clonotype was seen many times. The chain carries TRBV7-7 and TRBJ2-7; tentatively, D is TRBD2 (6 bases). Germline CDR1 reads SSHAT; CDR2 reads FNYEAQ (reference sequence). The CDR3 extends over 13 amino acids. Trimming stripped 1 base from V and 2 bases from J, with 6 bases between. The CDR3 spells CASSLGEAYEQYF. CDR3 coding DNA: TGTGCCAGCAGCTTAGGGGAGGCCTACGAGCAGTACTTC.

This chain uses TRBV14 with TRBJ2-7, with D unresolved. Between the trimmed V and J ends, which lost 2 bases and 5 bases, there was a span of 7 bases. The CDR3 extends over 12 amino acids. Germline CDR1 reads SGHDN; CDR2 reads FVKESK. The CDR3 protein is CASSQRDNEQYF. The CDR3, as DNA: TGTGCCAGCAGCCAAAGAGATAACGAGCAGTACTTC. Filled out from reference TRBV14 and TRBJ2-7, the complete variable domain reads EAGVTQFPSHSVIEKGQTVTLRCDPISGHDNLYWYRRVMGKEIKFLLHFVKESKQDESGMPNNRFLAERTGGTYSTLKVQPAELEDSGVYFCASSQRDNEQYFGPGTRLTVT.

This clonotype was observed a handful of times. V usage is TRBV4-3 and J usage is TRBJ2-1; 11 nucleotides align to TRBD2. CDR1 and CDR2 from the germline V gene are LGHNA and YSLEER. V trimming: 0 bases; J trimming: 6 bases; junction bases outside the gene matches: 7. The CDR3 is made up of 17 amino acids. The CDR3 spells CASSQDRMLAGGNEQFF. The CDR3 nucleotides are TGCGCCAGCAGCCAAGATAGGATGCTAGCGGGAGGCAATGAGCAGTTCTTC.

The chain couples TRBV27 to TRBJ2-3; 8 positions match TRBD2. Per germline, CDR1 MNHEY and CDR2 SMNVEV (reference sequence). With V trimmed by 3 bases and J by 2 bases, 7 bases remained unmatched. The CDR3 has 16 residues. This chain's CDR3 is CASSFLRRGDTDTQYF. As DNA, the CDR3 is TGTGCCAGCAGTTTTCTCCGGCGGGGGGACACAGATACGCAGTATTTT.

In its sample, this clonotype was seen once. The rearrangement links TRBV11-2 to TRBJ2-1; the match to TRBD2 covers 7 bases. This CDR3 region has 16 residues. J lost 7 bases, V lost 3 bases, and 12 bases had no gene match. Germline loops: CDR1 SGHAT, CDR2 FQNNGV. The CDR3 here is CASSFFAGVTGNEQFF. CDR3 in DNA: TGTGCCAGCAGCTTTTTTGCGGGAGTCACGGGGAATGAGCAGTTCTTC.

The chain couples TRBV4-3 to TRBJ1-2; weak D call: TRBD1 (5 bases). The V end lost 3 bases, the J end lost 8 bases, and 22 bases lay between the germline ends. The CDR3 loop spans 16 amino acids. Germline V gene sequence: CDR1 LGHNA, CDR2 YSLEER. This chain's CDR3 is CASSHSGELIPGGYTF. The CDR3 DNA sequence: TGCGCCAGCAGCCACTCGGGGGAACTAATCCCCGGGGGCTACACCTTC.

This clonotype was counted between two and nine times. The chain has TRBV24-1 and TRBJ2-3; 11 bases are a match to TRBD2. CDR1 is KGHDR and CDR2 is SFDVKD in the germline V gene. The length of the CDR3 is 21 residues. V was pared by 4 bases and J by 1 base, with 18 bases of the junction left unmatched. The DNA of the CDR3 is TGTGCCACCAGTGAACTGGCCCTTCTAGCGGGAGGCCGCGGCCGCACAGATACGCAGTATTTT. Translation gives CATSELALLAGGRGRTDTQYF.

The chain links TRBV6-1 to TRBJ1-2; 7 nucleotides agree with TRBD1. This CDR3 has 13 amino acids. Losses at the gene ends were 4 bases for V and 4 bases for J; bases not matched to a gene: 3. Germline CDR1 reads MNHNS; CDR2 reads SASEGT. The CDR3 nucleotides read TGTGCCAGCAGTGCGGGACAGAGCTATGGCTACACCTTC. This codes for CASSAGQSYGYTF.

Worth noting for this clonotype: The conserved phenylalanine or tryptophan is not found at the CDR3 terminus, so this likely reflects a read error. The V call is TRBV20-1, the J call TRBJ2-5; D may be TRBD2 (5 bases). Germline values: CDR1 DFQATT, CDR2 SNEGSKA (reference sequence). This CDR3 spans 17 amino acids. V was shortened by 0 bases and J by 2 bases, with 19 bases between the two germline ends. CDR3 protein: CSARDLGAIARQETQYC. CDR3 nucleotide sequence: TGCAGTGCTAGAGATCTGGGAGCGATAGCCCGGCAAGAGACCCAGTACTGC.

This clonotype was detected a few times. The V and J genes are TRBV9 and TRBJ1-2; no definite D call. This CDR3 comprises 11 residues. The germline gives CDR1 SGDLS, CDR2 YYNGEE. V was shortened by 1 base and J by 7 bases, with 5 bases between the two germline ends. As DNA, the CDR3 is TGTGCCAGCAGCGTACGGGGTGGCTACACCTTC. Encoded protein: CASSVRGGYTF.

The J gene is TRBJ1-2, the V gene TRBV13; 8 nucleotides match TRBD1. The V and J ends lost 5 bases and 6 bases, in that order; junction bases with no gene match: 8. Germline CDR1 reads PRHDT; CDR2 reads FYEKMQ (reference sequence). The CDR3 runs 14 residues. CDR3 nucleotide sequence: TGTGCCAGCAGCGTCCACAGGGGGGTAAATGGCTACACCTTC. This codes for CASSVHRGVNGYTF.

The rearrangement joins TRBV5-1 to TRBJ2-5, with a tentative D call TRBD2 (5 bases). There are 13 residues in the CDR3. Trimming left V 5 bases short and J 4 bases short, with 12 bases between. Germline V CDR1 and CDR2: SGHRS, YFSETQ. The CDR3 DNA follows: TGCGCCAGCAGTTTCCGGGAATCAGAGACCCAGTACTTC. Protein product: CASSFRESETQYF.

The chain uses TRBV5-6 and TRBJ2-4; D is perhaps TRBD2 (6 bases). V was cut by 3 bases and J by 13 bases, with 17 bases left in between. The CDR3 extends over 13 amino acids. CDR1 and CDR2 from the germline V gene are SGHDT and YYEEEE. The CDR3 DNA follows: TGTGCCAGCAGCTGGGATCGGACGGGGGAGCAGTACTTC. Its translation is CASSWDRTGEQYF.

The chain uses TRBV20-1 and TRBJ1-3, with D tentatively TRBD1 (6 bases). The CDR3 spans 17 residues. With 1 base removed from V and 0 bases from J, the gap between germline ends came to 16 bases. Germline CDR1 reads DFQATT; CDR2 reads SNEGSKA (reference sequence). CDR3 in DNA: TGCAGTGCTAGAGTTTGGGCAGGGGAACCCTCTGGAAACACCATATATTTT. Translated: CSARVWAGEPSGNTIYF.

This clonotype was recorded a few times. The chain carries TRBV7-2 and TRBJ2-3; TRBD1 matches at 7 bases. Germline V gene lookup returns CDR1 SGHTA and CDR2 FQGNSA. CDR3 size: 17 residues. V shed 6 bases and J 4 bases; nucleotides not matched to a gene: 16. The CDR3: CASRQTGSGAKADTQYF. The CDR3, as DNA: TGTGCCAGCAGGCAGACAGGGTCCGGAGCAAAGGCAGATACGCAGTATTTT.

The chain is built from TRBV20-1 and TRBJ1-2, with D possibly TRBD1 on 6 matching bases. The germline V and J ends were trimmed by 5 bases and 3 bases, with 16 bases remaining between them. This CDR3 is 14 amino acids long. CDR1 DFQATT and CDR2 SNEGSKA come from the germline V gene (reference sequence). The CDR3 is CSALPQGTDYGYTF. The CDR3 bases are TGCAGTGCTCTACCACAGGGCACTGACTATGGCTACACCTTC.

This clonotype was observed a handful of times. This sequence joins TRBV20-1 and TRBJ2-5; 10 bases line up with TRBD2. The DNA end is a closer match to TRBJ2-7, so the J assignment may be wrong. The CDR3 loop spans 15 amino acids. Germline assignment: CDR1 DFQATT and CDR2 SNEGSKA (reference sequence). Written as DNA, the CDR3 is TGCAGTGCTAGGGGTAGCGGGAGGAGTACCTACGAGCAGTACTTC. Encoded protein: CSARGSGRSTYEQYF.

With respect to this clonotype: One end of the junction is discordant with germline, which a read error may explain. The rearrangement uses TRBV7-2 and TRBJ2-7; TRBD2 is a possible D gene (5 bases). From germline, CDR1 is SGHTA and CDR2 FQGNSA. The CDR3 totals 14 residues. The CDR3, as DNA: TGTGCCAGTAGCTTAGGACTTATGGGTCACGAGCAGTACTTC. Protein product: CASSLGLMGHEQYF.

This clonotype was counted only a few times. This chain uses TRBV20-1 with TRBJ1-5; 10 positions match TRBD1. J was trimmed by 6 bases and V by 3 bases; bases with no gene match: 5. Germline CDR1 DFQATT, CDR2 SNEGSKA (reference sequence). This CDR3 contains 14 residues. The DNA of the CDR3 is TGCAGTGCTAGCCACCGGGACAGGGGTCAGCCCCAGCATTTT. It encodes CSASHRDRGQPQHF.

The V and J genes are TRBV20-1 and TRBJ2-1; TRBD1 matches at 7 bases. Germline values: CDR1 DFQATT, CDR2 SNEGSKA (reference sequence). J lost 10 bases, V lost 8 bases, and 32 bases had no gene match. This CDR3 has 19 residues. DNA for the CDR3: TGCAGTCCAACCAGTGCTAGAGGCAGCCCCGGGACAGCCCGCCGGGAGCAGTTCTTC. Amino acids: CSPTSARGSPGTARREQFF.

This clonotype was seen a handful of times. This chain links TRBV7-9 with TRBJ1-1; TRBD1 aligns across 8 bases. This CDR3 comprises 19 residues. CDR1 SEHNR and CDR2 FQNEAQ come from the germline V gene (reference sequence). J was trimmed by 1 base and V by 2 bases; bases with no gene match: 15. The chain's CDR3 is CASSLNLIIDRGKNTEAFF. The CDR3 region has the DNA TGTGCCAGCAGCTTAAATCTTATAATCGACAGGGGAAAGAACACTGAAGCTTTCTTT.

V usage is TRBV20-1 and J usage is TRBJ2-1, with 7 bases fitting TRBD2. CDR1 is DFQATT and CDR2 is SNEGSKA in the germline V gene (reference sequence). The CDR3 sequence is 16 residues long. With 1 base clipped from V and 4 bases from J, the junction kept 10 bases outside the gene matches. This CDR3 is CSARGRQRGKYNEQFF. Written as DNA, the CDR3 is TGCAGTGCTAGAGGTCGTCAGCGGGGCAAATACAATGAGCAGTTCTTC.

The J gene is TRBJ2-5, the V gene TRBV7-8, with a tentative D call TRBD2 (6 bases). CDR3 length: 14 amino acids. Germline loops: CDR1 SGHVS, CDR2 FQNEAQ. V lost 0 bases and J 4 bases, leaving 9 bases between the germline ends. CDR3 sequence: CASSLADGRETQYF. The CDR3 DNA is TGTGCCAGCAGCTTAGCTGACGGGAGAGAGACCCAGTACTTC.